This T cell receptor (beta chain) comes out of a study of radiation and T cells in renal cell carcinoma. Documented time point: blood 4 weeks post-SBRT, at nephrectomy. Documented treatment: 15 Gy SBRT to primary tumor, nephrectomy 4 weeks later. Nephrectomy followed 15 Gy stereotactic body radiation by 4 weeks. Radiation-treated patients gave blood at baseline, week 2 and week 4. Method: immunoSEQ multiplex PCR; TCRdb's copy keeps in-frame clones and lacks some. The sample carries roughly 100,000 clones, around 84% recorded once. The TCR originated in a man aged 55 to 70 with renal cell carcinoma. Specimen: blood, collected from a patient whose treatment included radiotherapy and nephrectomy.

The CDR3 loop is CASSAQGVKYGNTIYF. The CDR3 nucleotides read TGTGCCAGTAGTGCACAGGGGGTAAAATATGGAAACACCATATATTTT. V is TRBV19 and J is TRBJ1-3, with 8 bases that match TRBD1. V lost 5 bases, J lost 3 bases, and 9 bases stayed unmatched. The CDR3 runs to 16 residues. Germline V gives CDR1 LNHDA, CDR2 SQIVND (reference sequence).